Sequencing of this T cell receptor (beta chain) was carried out in a study of cytomegalovirus exposure and HLA in healthy donors. This table comes from immunoSEQ multiplex PCR, and its TCRdb copy is limited to in-frame clones, with some not included. The repertoire consists of about 330,000 clones, with about 85% occurring once and the leading ten covering roughly 1.1%. Germline CDR1 is MDHEN and CDR2 is SYDVKM. This CDR3 has 12 residues. V gave up 1 base and J gave up 7 bases, with 8 bases separating them. Study results and limitations: According to a subsequent analysis, TCR clusters identified in the first cohort showed a tendency to co-occur across the 110 or so validation repertoires. Cytomegalovirus status was reportedly diagnosed by the classifier with high specificity and sensitivity.

This clone has only one observation. The antigen is unknown. The sequence derives from a woman in her twenties or thirties in good health and CMV-seropositive. Sequenced sample: PBMCs. This sequence joins TRBV28 and TRBJ2-7; maybe TRBD1 (5 bases). Here the CDR3 reads CASSLLGREQYF. CDR3 coding DNA: TGTGCCAGCAGTTTATTGGGGCGTGAGCAGTACTTC.